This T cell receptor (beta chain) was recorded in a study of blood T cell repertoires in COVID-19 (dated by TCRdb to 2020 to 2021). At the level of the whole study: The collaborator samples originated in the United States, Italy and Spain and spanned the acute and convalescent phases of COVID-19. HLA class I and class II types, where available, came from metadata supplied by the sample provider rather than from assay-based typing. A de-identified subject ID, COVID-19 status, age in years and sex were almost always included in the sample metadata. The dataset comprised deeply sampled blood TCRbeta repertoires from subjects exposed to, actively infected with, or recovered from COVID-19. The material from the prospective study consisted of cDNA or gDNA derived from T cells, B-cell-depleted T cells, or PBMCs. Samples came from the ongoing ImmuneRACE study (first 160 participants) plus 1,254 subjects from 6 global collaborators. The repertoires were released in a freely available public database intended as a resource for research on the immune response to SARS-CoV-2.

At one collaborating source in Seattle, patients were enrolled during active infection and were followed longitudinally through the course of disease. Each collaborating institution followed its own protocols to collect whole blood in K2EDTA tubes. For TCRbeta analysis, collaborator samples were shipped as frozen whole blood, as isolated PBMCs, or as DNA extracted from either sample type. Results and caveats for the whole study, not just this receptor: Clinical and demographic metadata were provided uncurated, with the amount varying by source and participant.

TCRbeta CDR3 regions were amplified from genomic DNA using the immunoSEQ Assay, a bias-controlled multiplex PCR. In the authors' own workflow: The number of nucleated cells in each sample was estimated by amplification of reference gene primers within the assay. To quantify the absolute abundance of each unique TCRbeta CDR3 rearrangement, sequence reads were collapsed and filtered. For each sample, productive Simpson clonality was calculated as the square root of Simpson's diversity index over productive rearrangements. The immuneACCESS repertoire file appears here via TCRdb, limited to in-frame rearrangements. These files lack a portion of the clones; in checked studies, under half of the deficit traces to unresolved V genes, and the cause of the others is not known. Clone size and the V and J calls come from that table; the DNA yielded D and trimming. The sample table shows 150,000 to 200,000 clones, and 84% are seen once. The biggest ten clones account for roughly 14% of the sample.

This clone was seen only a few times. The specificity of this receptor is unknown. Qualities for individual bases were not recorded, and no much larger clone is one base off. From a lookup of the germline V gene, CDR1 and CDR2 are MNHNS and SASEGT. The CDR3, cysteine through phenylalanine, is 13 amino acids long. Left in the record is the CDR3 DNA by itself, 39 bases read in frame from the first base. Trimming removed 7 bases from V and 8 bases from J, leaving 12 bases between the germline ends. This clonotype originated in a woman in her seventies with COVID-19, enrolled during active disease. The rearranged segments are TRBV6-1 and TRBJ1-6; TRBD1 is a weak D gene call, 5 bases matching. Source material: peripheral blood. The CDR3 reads CASKGVQDSPLHF. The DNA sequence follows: TGTGCCAGCAAAGGGGTGCAAGATTCACCCCTCCACTTT.